Shown below are 11 T cell receptor beta chains from a single sample sequenced in a study of shared clonotypes between healthy human individuals (TCRdb year 2020). The protocol used for the library was the immunoSEQ multiplex PCR assay. TCRdb mirrors the immuneACCESS table, restricted to in-frame sequences. Some clones are absent from its copies; in checked studies, under half trace to an unresolved V gene, and the reason for the others is unknown. This sample lists 330,000 or so clones; around 67% were detected once. The ten largest clones represent 10% of the sample. The source material was memory CD4+ T cells sorted from blood. What the cell subset or site label conveys for this sample: CD45RA-negative fraction. These receptors originate from a man aged 30-40 years in good health.

The rearrangement uses TRBV7-9 and TRBJ2-7, with 10 bases aligning to TRBD2. This CDR3 region has 17 residues. The germline V gene has CDR1 SEHNR and CDR2 FQNEAQ (reference sequence). V dropped 5 bases and J dropped 6; count of bases not matched to a gene: 16. The CDR3 spells CASSIMVGRAGGPEQYF. Here the CDR3 DNA reads TGTGCCAGCAGCATCATGGTGGGTAGAGCGGGAGGGCCCGAGCAGTACTTC.

This clone was picked up one time. This chain links TRBV30 with TRBJ1-1; unclear D gene. The V end lost 4 bases, the J end lost 3 bases, and 12 bases lay between the germline ends. The CDR3 contains 13 residues. CDR1 and CDR2 (germline): GTSNPN, SVGIG (reference sequence). CDR3 in amino acids: CAWTYTFDTEAFF. The CDR3 DNA sequence: TGTGCCTGGACTTATACGTTCGACACTGAAGCTTTCTTT.

CDR3 amino acids: CASSLRNEQFF. The CDR3 DNA is TGCGCCAGCAGCTTACGCAATGAGCAGTTCTTC. The rearrangement links TRBV5-1 to TRBJ2-1, with unresolved D. V lost 2 bases and J 6 bases, leaving 3 bases between the germline ends. Looked up from germline, CDR1 is SGHRS and CDR2 is YFSETQ. CDR3 length: 11 amino acids.

The chain links TRBV7-9 to TRBJ2-3; maybe TRBD2 (5 bases). The V end was cut by 6 bases, the J end by 0 bases, with 7 bases between. The CDR3 loop spans 13 amino acids. Germline values: CDR1 SEHNR, CDR2 FQNEAQ (reference sequence). The CDR3 protein is CASSRDSTDTQYF. CDR3 DNA sequence: TGTGCCAGCAGTCGGGATAGCACAGATACGCAGTATTTT.

V usage is TRBV5-6 and J usage is TRBJ1-4, with TRBD1 identical over 7 bases. Trimming took 4 bases from V and 7 from J; bases not matched to a gene: 7. This CDR3 region has 14 residues. Germline V gene lookup returns CDR1 SGHDT and CDR2 YYEEEE. The chain's CDR3 is CASSPRGRVEKLFF. The CDR3 nucleotides are TGTGCCAGCAGCCCAAGGGGGCGGGTTGAAAAACTGTTTTTT.

The gene calls are TRBV15 and TRBJ2-7; D ambiguous. Germline V gives CDR1 LNHNV, CDR2 YYDKDF (reference sequence). This CDR3 has 15 amino acids. The germline V and J ends were trimmed by 1 base and 4 bases, with 14 bases remaining between them. The CDR3 region is CATSRARAPRYEQYF. The CDR3 DNA reads TGTGCCACCAGCAGAGCTCGGGCACCGCGATACGAGCAGTACTTC.

The gene calls are TRBV5-5 and TRBJ2-2; 11 positions match TRBD2. Per germline, CDR1 SGHKS and CDR2 YYEKEE (reference sequence). After removal of 0 bases from V and 4 bases from J, the junction contained 11 bases not matched to a gene. CDR3 length: 19 amino acids. The CDR3 coding sequence is TGTGCCAGCAGCTTGGCCTCATTCGGGCTAGCGGGAGGCACCGGGGAGCTGTTTTTT. Its translation is CASSLASFGLAGGTGELFF. The entire variable domain, with the rest obtained from reference TRBV5-5 and TRBJ2-2, is as follows: DAGVTQSPTHLIKTRGQQVTLRCSPISGHKSVSWYQQVLGQGPQFIFQYYEKEERGRGNFPDRFSARQFPNYSSELNVNALLLGDSALYLCASSLASFGLAGGTGELFFGEGSRLTVL.

The chain uses TRBV30 and TRBJ2-2, with D perhaps TRBD1 (6 bases). CDR1 is GTSNPN, CDR2 SVGIG, per germline (reference sequence). The CDR3 loop spans 14 amino acids. The germline V and J ends were trimmed by 0 bases and 4 bases, with 9 bases remaining between them. CDR3 region: CAWSVGTSTGELFF. The CDR3 DNA is TGTGCCTGGAGTGTAGGGACAAGCACCGGGGAGCTGTTTTTT.

The chain employs TRBV28 and TRBJ2-7; 7 bases match TRBD1. Germline values: CDR1 MDHEN, CDR2 SYDVKM. Losses at the gene ends were 5 bases for V and 2 bases for J; bases not matched to a gene: 9. The CDR3 contains 15 residues. CDR3 nucleotide sequence: TGTGCCAGCAGTACACAGGGGCGGCCTACCTACGAGCAGTACTTC. Its translation: CASSTQGRPTYEQYF. Looking up the rest from reference TRBV28 and TRBJ2-7 gives the full variable domain: DVKVTQSSRYLVKRTGEKVFLECVQDMDHENMFWYRQDPGLGLRLIYFSYDVKMKEKGDIPEGYSVSREKKERFSLILESASTNQTSMYLCASSTQGRPTYEQYFGPGTRLTVT.

The chain combines TRBV2 with TRBJ1-2; a weak D match, TRBD1 (6 bases). Trimming took off 7 bases at V and 2 bases at J, with 8 bases between the two ends. CDR3 length: 12 amino acids. The germline gives CDR1 SNHLY, CDR2 FYNNEI. CDR3 coding DNA: TGTGCCAGCACCGGACAGAACTATGGCTACACCTTC. As protein: CASTGQNYGYTF.

V usage is TRBV10-3 and J usage is TRBJ2-7, with TRBD2 matching over 8 bases. With V trimmed by 4 bases and J by 1 base, 12 bases remained unmatched. The CDR3 runs 17 residues. From germline, CDR1 is ENHRY and CDR2 SYGVKD. CDR3 in DNA: TGTGCCATCAGTGCGCCAGACAAGCGGGAGAAATCCTACGAGCAGTACTTC. Translated: CAISAPDKREKSYEQYF.